One sample yielded the 13 T cell receptor beta chains listed below, sequenced in a study of control samples from healthy donors and cancer patients. The protocol was immunoSEQ multiplex PCR, while the TCRdb copy is restricted to in-frame clones and leaves out a portion. The sample lists some 120,000 clones, over 85% occurring once. Material: blood. The receptor source for this set is a man in his thirties or forties in good health.

The chain couples TRBV5-1 to TRBJ2-3, with 7 nucleotides matching TRBD2. Germline values: CDR1 SGHRS, CDR2 YFSETQ. CDR3 length: 13 residues. V was clipped by 0 bases and J by 6 bases; unmatched bases: 1. The CDR3 DNA sequence: TGCGCCAGCAGCTTGGCCGGGGGGGATACGCAGTATTTT. As protein: CASSLAGGDTQYF.

The chain joins TRBV5-1 to TRBJ2-2; D is unclear. The germline gives CDR1 SGHRS, CDR2 YFSETQ. V lost 7 bases and J lost 9, with 7 bases in between. The CDR3 length is 10 residues. This chain's CDR3 is CASGSRELFF. The CDR3 bases are TGCGCCAGCGGTTCGAGGGAGCTGTTTTTT.

The chain employs TRBV7-8 and TRBJ1-2; a possible D gene is TRBD1 (6 bases). The germline V and J ends were trimmed by 6 bases and 3 bases, with 14 bases remaining between them. The germline gives CDR1 SGHVS, CDR2 FQNEAQ. This CDR3 region has 14 residues. CDR3 bases: TGTGCCAGCAGTTACAGGGCTCACGACTATGGCTACACCTTC. Translation: CASSYRAHDYGYTF.

This sequence joins TRBV4-1 and TRBJ1-1, with D unresolved. CDR1 MGHRA and CDR2 YSYEKL come from the germline V gene. This CDR3 has 18 amino acids. Trimming cost V 0 bases and J 0 bases, with 17 bases left between them. This CDR3 is CASSQEEARQFMNTEAFF. The DNA for the CDR3 is TGCGCCAGCAGCCAAGAAGAGGCCAGGCAGTTTATGAACACTGAAGCTTTCTTT.

The chain couples TRBV5-8 to TRBJ1-1; D may be TRBD1 (5 bases). The V end was cut by 5 bases, the J end by 0 bases, with 17 bases between. The germline CDR1 and CDR2 sequences are SGHTS and YDEGEE. The CDR3 contains 16 residues. The CDR3 sequence: CASSSFTGLMNTEAFF. In nucleotides, the CDR3 is TGTGCCAGCAGTTCTTTTACAGGCCTGATGAACACTGAAGCTTTCTTT.

The rearrangement links TRBV7-6 to TRBJ1-3; 7 bases align to TRBD1. With 5 bases clipped from V and 0 bases from J, the junction kept 10 bases outside the gene matches. Per germline, CDR1 SGHVS and CDR2 FNYEAQ. The CDR3 is made up of 17 amino acids. CDR3 sequence: CASSTTTGEYSGNTIYF. DNA of the CDR3: TGTGCCAGCAGCACAACCACAGGGGAATACTCTGGAAACACCATATATTTT.

The chain links TRBV7-8 to TRBJ1-1; weak D call: TRBD1 (6 bases). Germline V CDR1 and CDR2: SGHVS, FQNEAQ. This CDR3 has 14 residues. V lost 1 base and J lost 1, with 7 bases in between. The CDR3 reads CASSLGGGNTEAFF. CDR3 DNA: TGTGCCAGCAGCTTAGGAGGGGGGAACACTGAAGCTTTCTTT.

The J gene is TRBJ2-1, the V gene TRBV2; possibly TRBD1 or TRBD2 for D (6 bases each). V was shortened by 6 bases and J by 1 base, with 16 bases between the two germline ends. Germline V gene data show CDR1 as SNHLY and CDR2 as FYNNEI. The CDR3 runs 16 residues. CDR3 bases: TGTGCCAGCAGGGGGGGCGGGGCGGATTCCTACAATGAGCAGTTCTTC. Its translation: CASRGGGADSYNEQFF.

The V call is TRBV9, the J call TRBJ2-7; TRBD1 might be the D (5 bases). V was trimmed by 0 bases and J by 5 bases, leaving 15 bases between them. This CDR3 contains 15 residues. CDR1 SGDLS and CDR2 YYNGEE come from the germline V gene. CDR3 residues: CASSVASERGHEQYF. CDR3 coding DNA: TGTGCCAGCAGCGTAGCTTCAGAAAGGGGCCACGAGCAGTACTTC.

The rearrangement joins TRBV5-4 to TRBJ1-2; no reliable D call. CDR1 SGHNT and CDR2 YYREEE come from the germline V gene (reference sequence). The CDR3 runs 12 residues. V lost 4 bases, J lost 8 bases, and 12 bases lay in between. CDR3 nucleotide sequence: TGTGCCAGCAGCCTGGAACGGGCGGGCTACACCTTC. Translated, it gives CASSLERAGYTF.

The V and J genes are TRBV27 and TRBJ1-6; D gene uncertain. The V gene's germline CDR1 is MNHEY and CDR2 SMNVEV (reference sequence). Between the trimmed V and J ends, which lost 5 bases and 0 bases, there was a span of 8 bases. This CDR3 contains 15 residues. In DNA form, the CDR3 reads TGTGCCAGCAGTGCGGGCGGCTCCTATAATTCACCCCTCCACTTT. Translation: CASSAGGSYNSPLHF.

The chain joins TRBV5-1 to TRBJ2-7, with TRBD2 identical over 9 bases. Germline V CDR1 and CDR2: SGHRS, YFSETQ. The CDR3 contains 16 residues. V was pared by 4 bases and J by 6 bases, with 14 bases of the junction left unmatched. CDR3 nucleotide sequence: TGCGCCAGCAGCCCCCGAGATGGCGGGGGGGCGGGCGAGCAGTACTTC. This encodes CASSPRDGGGAGEQYF. Looking up the rest from reference TRBV5-1 and TRBJ2-7 gives the full variable domain: KAGVTQTPRYLIKTRGQQVTLSCSPISGHRSVSWYQQTPGQGLQFLFEYFSETQRNKGNFPGRFSGRQFSNSRSEMNVSTLELGDSALYLCASSPRDGGGAGEQYFGPGTRLTVT.

V gene TRBV27 combines with J gene TRBJ2-7; maybe TRBD2 (6 bases). Germline CDR1 reads MNHEY; CDR2 reads SMNVEV (reference sequence). The V and J ends lost 5 bases and 8 bases respectively, with 10 bases between them. The length of the CDR3 is 11 residues. CDR3: CASSGGFKQYV. The DNA for the CDR3 is TGTGCCAGCAGTGGGGGGTTCAAGCAGTACGTC.